This entry features one T cell receptor (beta chain) sequence. This clone was counted between two and nine times. Its antigen is currently not known. It has no much larger one-base neighbor in the sample; base qualities were not kept. The T-cell fraction in tumor and uninvolved lung tissue was obtained from TCR sequencing using the immunoSEQ assay. Per the source publication's procedure: To analyze survival, patients were divided into a high T-cell fraction group (upper tertile) and a low T-cell fraction group (lower two tertiles), and the two groups were compared using a log-rank test. A signed-rank test was used to test differences in T-cell fraction between paired tumor and uninvolved lung samples. TCRdb retrieved this table from immuneACCESS and kept in-frame rearrangements only. Not all clones are present; in checked studies, unresolved V genes account for under half, and no reason is known for the remainder. That table is the source of V, J and clone size, and D and trimming were worked out from the DNA. For this sample there are 9,500 or so clones; 72% appear just once. The ten largest clones take up roughly 15% of the sample.

These data belong to a study of tumor-infiltrating lymphocytes in localized non-small cell lung cancer (dated by TCRdb to about 2021). About the study as a whole: The cohort covered several histologies, both smokers and never-smokers, and patients whose samples were collected after neoadjuvant chemotherapy. Each patient provided resected tumor tissue plus uninvolved lung tissue from the same patient, with the uninvolved lung tissue described as non-adjacent to the tumor. Alongside flow cytometry, multiplex immunofluorescence, RNA-seq, exome sequencing and proteomics, TCR sequencing was applied to the same patients as one of several integrated assays. In total, the ICON cohort was made up of under 180 surgical patients who had localized non-small cell lung cancer and whose tumors were resected. For 50 to 60 patients, immunoSEQ T-cell fraction was compared between paired tumor and uninvolved lung.

Patient enrollment in ICON started in early 2016, and the final patient was enrolled in September 2018. From a subcohort of some 80 patients, fresh tumor and matched uninvolved tissue were collected for in-depth immune analyses, including TCR sequencing. No cell sorting was done, and TCR sequencing was instead run on DNA isolated from bulk tissue. The paper's findings and limits, for the study overall: Different pieces of the same tissue were used for different assays, so technical variation could not be separated from intratumor heterogeneity. TCR-derived T-cell fraction did not differ between the flow cytometry-defined immunotypes IM1 (good prognosis) and IM2 (poor prognosis). Recurrence-free survival showed no association with tumor T-cell fraction from TCR sequencing (p = 0.61). Higher T cell infiltration in tumors than in uninvolved lung tissue was supported by TCRbeta sequencing, consistent with immunofluorescence CD3 counts. Because assay coverage varied across patients depending on available tissue quantity, TCR sequencing was performed for only a subset of the cohort.

The CDR3 runs 17 residues from the cysteine to the phenylalanine. Just CDR3 DNA is preserved here, 51 bases in frame from base 1. Looking up the germline V gene yields CDR1 SGHRS and CDR2 YFSETQ. The V end gives up 4 bases and the J end 4 bases, leaving 15 bases in the junction not matched to a gene. Sequenced: lung tumor tissue. The chain joins TRBV5-1 to TRBJ2-5, with 8 bases in between that match TRBD1. This TCR came from a human donor with non-small cell lung cancer. The nucleotides read TGCGCCAGCAGCGTCCTACCAACTCAGGGGGCCGGAGAGACCCAGTACTTC. It encodes CASSVLPTQGAGETQYF.